The clone carrying this TCR beta chain turned up a few times. The antigen is unknown. Losses at the gene ends were 5 bases for V and 2 bases for J; bases not matched to a gene: 10. This CDR3 is built from 17 residues. Germline V CDR1 and CDR2: MNHEY, SMNVEV (reference sequence). This entry is derived from a study of T-cell reconstitution after alpha-beta-depleted transplantation in children. General study points: T cells produced anew were the main source of T-cell counts and diversity one year after transplant. Several patients had high TCRbeta diversity at day 60; it came from surviving recipient T cells and thymic progenitors. The origin of alpha-beta T cells about two months after transplant was reportedly several hundred expanded graft clones.

The TCRbeta library incorporated unique molecular identifiers. TCRdb re-analysed the PCR reads in MiXCR, keeping a single row per CDR3 protein. The table records about 980,000 distinct CDR3 sequences, about 29% of them present only once. This specimen consisted of PBMCs, mostly from graft donor cells, obtained 360 days after TCRalphabeta/CD19-depleted stem cell transplant. This TCR was sampled from a boy younger than two who had a stem cell transplant for SCID, so the T cells may come from the graft donor. The V gene is TRBV27, the J gene TRBJ1-5; 9 bases match TRBD1. DNA for the CDR3: TGTGCCAGCAGTCCCATCCGGGACAGGGTAGGCAATCAGCCCCAGCATTTT. It specifies CASSPIRDRVGNQPQHF.